This T cell receptor beta chain comes out of a study of cytomegalovirus exposure and HLA in healthy donors (dated by TCRdb to 2016 to 2017). Regarding the complete study: According to an earlier analysis of 550 to 750 of the donors, 150 million to 200 million T cells yielded over 90 million unique TCR beta sequences and more than 250 Gb of sequence data. To predict cytomegalovirus infection status, the study combined high-throughput TCR immunosequencing, statistical association of individual TCRs with disease status, and machine learning. A few DR-DQ haplotypes were treated as single units for association and clustering because of strong linkage in the cohort. Donor age, sex, ethnicity and CMV serostatus were collected together with the repertoire data. An early release covering 550 to 650 HLA-typed donors comprised 250 to 350 gigabases of sequencing data and tens of millions of unique TCR sequences. Every discovery cohort repertoire had been produced on one sequencing platform. The genetic ancestry cluster associated with self-reported Caucasian donors included 81% of the approximately 430 genotyped donors. The study profiled the T cell repertoires of fewer than 850 subjects by immunosequencing and related them to cytomegalovirus serostatus. Rather than using new phenotypic data, the later analysis identified candidate immune exposures from TCR beta sequences and from how often those sequences occurred across donors. Along with the roughly 670-subject first cohort, a separate validation cohort of 120 different subjects was used. A later genetic analysis took genome-wide SNP genotypes for about 55% of the 666 donors and used that subset as a discovery cohort. The number of typed donors differed by locus: 629-630 for A, B, C, DRB1 and DQB1; 500 to 550 for DQA1; 606 for DPA1; and around 490 for DPB1. On average, roughly 250,000 unique TCR beta nucleotide sequences were sequenced per donor among some 430 genotyped donors of the cohort, with about 17% of those sequences being non-productive. An earlier analysis of 587 of the donors used high-throughput TCR beta sequencing to judge whether each TCR beta V gene segment behaved as functional or pseudogenic. The study aimed to test whether signatures of past pathogen exposure could be identified by cataloging public T cell receptors. To study patterns of TCR occurrence, a later analysis re-analyzed previously published TCR beta repertoires from 666 donors and added high-resolution HLA genotyping. Class I and class II HLA loci were covered by the typing at four-digit resolution. What the authors observed across the whole study: Sequencing depth was assumed to be roughly uniform across donors in the presence/absence analyses, though that assumption may not hold. The only immune exposure information available for the cohort was CMV serostatus. Cytomegalovirus status was reported to be diagnosed by the classifier with high specificity and sensitivity in both the original and validation cohorts. Correlated functional status among segregating V segments might reflect linkage disequilibrium, but an unknown experimental factor could not be ruled out. A few of the identified cytomegalovirus-associated TCR beta chains were confirmed in vitro to be specific for cytomegalovirus antigens. A later genetic analysis reported fewer N-insertions in productive TCRs among donors in an Asian-associated ancestry cluster than the roughly 640-donor mean. In a later analysis, about 17,000 TCR beta sequences were associated with specific HLA alleles at a false discovery rate of 0.05. In a later analysis, HLA-associated TCR beta chains showed more clonal expansion and lower generation probabilities than non-associated chains that were equally common. The cohort was sequenced for TCR beta chains only, and without alpha or paired-chain data the features that could be detected were limited. V-gene and J-gene trimming of TCR beta chains was associated with a missense DCLRE1C variant in a later genetic analysis, and the association was replicated in an independent cohort. About 17 rarely observed V segments, including chromosome 9 orphons, were excluded from the earlier analysis of some 590 of the donors because counts were too low. Several of the top co-occurrence clusters appeared to be linked to parvovirus B19, influenza, CMV and Epstein-Barr virus, according to a later analysis. In a later analysis, the rate of TCR association differed among HLA loci, with DRB1 alleles having the most associated TCRs and HLA-C alleles having the fewest. A later analysis found that most CMV-associated TCR beta chains appeared HLA-restricted, with HLA associations seemingly driven largely by CMV exposure. In an earlier analysis of about 600 of the donors, most TCR beta V segments appeared in productive rearrangements about 90% or about 30% of the time, broadly matching IMGT annotations. A further reported finding was that TCR beta sequences accurately predicted the HLA-A and HLA-B alleles for most subjects in the first cohort. When HLA alleles, especially DR and DQ, strongly co-occurred, TCR associations were difficult to assign to individual alleles. Most TCR sequences were observed very rarely across donors, whereas some public TCRs were present in many individuals. The sequencing pipeline was judged likely to have produced a cluster of highly shared sequence variants as a technical artifact. A total of about 180 TCR beta chains were listed by the study as associated with cytomegalovirus. Because HLA typing was unavailable for some donors at each locus, only the typed subset was used in association tests. The authors suggested that the approach could potentially be generalized to other disease states and immunological phenotypes. The 87-base-pair reads could not distinguish some IMGT-functional V segments, including TRBV6-2 and TRBV6-3, so those segments were excluded.

A remark on this clone: The antigen this receptor binds is unknown. Base quality data are lacking; no much larger clone is found one base away.

Receptor amplification or capture employed the immunoSEQ multiplex PCR assay. For the multiplex PCR, a mixture combining 60 forward primers for TCR Vbeta segments and 13 reverse primers for TCR Jbeta segments was used. Amplification of the CDR3 region of rearranged TCR beta genes was performed with a multiplex PCR assay on genomic DNA. The Illumina HiSeq System was used to sequence the amplified TCR beta libraries as 87-base-pair reads. Concerning the study's data processing: In a later analysis, some 80 million unique TCR beta chains were counted across the approximately 640 repertoires, and roughly 10 million of these chains were shared by at least two donors. Raw reads were error-corrected and collapsed into unique sequences by a nearest-neighbor algorithm in which closely related sequences were merged to remove PCR and sequencing errors. CDR3 sequences were aligned to IMGT reference sequences to assign V, D and J gene segments. Each retained sequence needed at least a six-nucleotide match to both a V gene segment and a J gene segment. A rearrangement counted as productive if the CDR3 had no stop codons and remained in frame with V and J, and every other rearrangement counted as non-productive. CDR3 was defined by IMGT convention, running from the second conserved V-encoded cysteine to the conserved J-encoded phenylalanine. In an earlier analysis of roughly 610 of the donors, sequences lacking an unambiguous match to a single V gene segment were excluded. An earlier analysis of several hundred of the donors called V segments functional above 56.7% productive rearrangements and segregating when the between-donor standard deviation exceeded 5%. A statistical classification framework was built to diagnose cytomegalovirus status from the catalog of TCR beta chain sequences. A later analysis assigned V and J genes by comparing TCR nucleotide sequences with IMGT/GENE-DB human TR gene sequences. The TCRdist pipeline was used in a later analysis to assign CDR3 sequences and most-parsimonious VDJ recombination scenarios. A later analysis defined each TCR beta chain by its CDR3 amino acid sequence plus V-gene family, and excluded reads lacking a unique V-gene family. To address suspected cross-contamination and a sequencing artifact, a later analysis removed around 600 highly shared, low-generation-probability nucleotide sequences. For each public chain, a later analysis derived a clonal expansion index from normalized ranks of inferred template counts within each repertoire. In a later analysis, generation probabilities were computed using a VDJ recombination model fitted to out-of-frame rearrangements, and the results were checked against IGoR. In a later analysis, hypergeometric tests were used to score TCR-TCR, TCR-HLA and TCR-CMV co-occurrence, with a repertoire-size bias correction applied to TCR pairs. A later analysis estimated false discovery rates by permuting HLA or CMV assignments 20 times. In a later analysis, co-occurring TCRs were grouped with DBSCAN, and TCRdist sequence similarity was added when clustering was performed within HLA-allele-positive subsets. Repertoires with fewer than 30,000 or more than 120,000 public chains were left out of co-occurrence clustering, as were five repertoires with anomalous nucleotide sharing. TCRdb limited this immuneACCESS table to in-frame rearrangements with V and J called. A share of clones is missing; checked studies link under half to unresolved V genes, and the rest is unexplained. Clone size and the V and J calls come from that table; the DNA yielded D and trimming. Across this sample there are about 150,000 clones, with roughly 80% seen only once. The ten largest clones represent 2% to 2.5% of the sample.

In total, 500 to 700 healthy bone marrow donors made up the cohort. At the time of sampling, every cohort member was nominally healthy, though immune exposures that went unrecorded were likely present. The donor tested CMV seronegative and was one of the 352 seronegative cohort members. A peripheral blood sample was collected from each donor, and TCR beta sequencing was performed on peripheral blood mononuclear cells. Genomic DNA was extracted from the blood cell samples with the Qiagen DNeasy Blood Extraction Kit. Trimming removed 4 bases from V and 8 bases from J; the gene matches leave 8 bases unexplained. Taken from the germline V gene (reference sequence), the CDR1 and CDR2 loops are SGHNT and YYREEE. The CDR3 goes from the cysteine to the phenylalanine over 16 residues. Only the CDR3 DNA stays, 48 bases, in frame from base 1.

The sequence came from a boy aged 2-9 years in good health and CMV-seronegative. The sample was PBMCs. The sequence links TRBV5-4 to TRBJ2-1, and TRBD2 aligns with 14 junction nucleotides. The CDR3 region reads CASSPGTSGGGHEQFF. The DNA reads as follows: TGTGCCAGCAGCCCGGGGACTAGCGGGGGCGGGCATGAGCAGTTCTTC.